The next 14 T cell receptor beta chains were all read from a single sample in a study of CD8 T cells in ankylosing spondylitis. These receptors are not linked to any known antigen. TCRdb fed the 5' RACE reads into MiXCR, producing one record per CDR3 protein. Among 450,000 to 550,000 distinct CDR3 sequences listed, roughly 5% were seen once. Study results and caveats: One TCR beta motif, made up of under ten highly homologous variants, appeared characteristic of ankylosing spondylitis blood.

Specimen: blood, either unsorted or a sorted T cell fraction (not recorded which). The receptors derive from a male donor with ankylosing spondylitis.

This clonotype was seen ten or more times. This chain links TRBV7-2 with TRBJ2-2; maybe TRBD1 (6 bases). CDR1 is SGHTA, CDR2 FQGNSA, per germline. V lost 3 bases, J lost 6 bases, and 14 bases lay in between. The CDR3 has 15 amino acids. DNA for the CDR3: TGTGCCAGCAGCTTCGGAACAGGGAAGCCCGGGGAGCTGTTTTTT. Translation gives CASSFGTGKPGELFF.

This clonotype was found a few times. The chain joins TRBV9 to TRBJ2-5; the D gene is possibly TRBD2 (7 bases). Germline V gives CDR1 SGDLS, CDR2 YYNGEE. This CDR3 has 15 amino acids. Trimming took 0 bases from V and 5 from J, leaving 14 bases between them. CDR3 nucleotide sequence: TGTGCCAGCAGCGTAGCTGGGCGGGGGCCGGAGACCCAGTACTTC. This translates into CASSVAGRGPETQYF.

In the case of this clonotype: A single base separates this from a much larger clone, so it may be a read error. DNA for the CDR3: TGCGCCAGCAGCCAAGAGCCCCTAGGTTCCTACGAGCAGTACTTC. Translation: CASSQEPLGSYEQYF. This chain uses TRBV4-3 with TRBJ2-7; D remains unclear. The CDR3 runs to 15 residues. Between the trimmed V and J ends, which lost 0 bases and 1 base, there was a span of 10 bases. From germline, CDR1 is LGHNA and CDR2 YSLEER.

There are many counts of this clonotype. The genes are TRBV6-5 and TRBJ2-2; TRBD1 is a possible D gene (6 bases). Germline V CDR1 and CDR2: MNHEY, SVGAGI. V lost 0 bases and J lost 5, with 7 bases in between. This CDR3 is built from 14 residues. The CDR3 DNA sequence: TGTGCCAGCAGTTACTCACAGGGAACCGGGGAGCTGTTTTTT. Its translation is CASSYSQGTGELFF.

This clonotype was seen ten or more times. The V and J genes are TRBV7-9 and TRBJ1-6; a possible D gene is TRBD1 (5 bases). Per the germline V gene, CDR1 is SEHNR and CDR2 is FQNEAQ (reference sequence). Trimming stripped 5 bases from V and 7 bases from J, with 9 bases between. This CDR3 has 13 residues. CDR3 protein: CASSPGRNSPLHF. CDR3 coding DNA: TGTGCCAGCAGCCCAGGGCGGAATTCACCCCTCCACTTT.

The sample holds many counts of this clonotype. The chain combines TRBV20-1 with TRBJ2-1; a possible D gene is TRBD2 (6 bases). CDR3 length: 14 amino acids. Germline V CDR1 and CDR2: DFQATT, SNEGSKA (reference sequence). The V end lost 5 bases, the J end lost 0 bases, and 11 bases lay between the germline ends. The CDR3 reads CSALRGTSYNEQFF. Written as DNA, the CDR3 is TGCAGTGCTCTGCGGGGTACCTCCTACAATGAGCAGTTCTTC.

This clonotype has a count of ten or more. The junction shows a germline mismatch at one end, possibly a read error. The rearrangement joins TRBV12-3 or TRBV12-4 to TRBJ2-2; TRBD1 agrees at 7 bases. The CDR3 loop spans 15 amino acids. The CDR3 nucleotides read TGCGCCAGCAGCTTAAGACAGGGCGGCACCGGGGAGCTGTTTTTT. This translates into CASSLRQGGTGELFF.

This clonotype was counted only a few times. The chain links TRBV20-1 to TRBJ2-5; unclear D gene. Germline loops: CDR1 DFQATT, CDR2 SNEGSKA (reference sequence). V gave up 6 bases and J gave up 0 bases, with 8 bases separating them. The CDR3 length is 12 residues. The CDR3 loop reads CSARHYQETQYF. CDR3 in DNA: TGCAGTGCCCGACACTACCAAGAGACCCAGTACTTC.

In its sample, this clonotype was seen many times. The rearrangement uses TRBV12-3 or TRBV12-4 and TRBJ2-7; D gene ambiguous. Trimming removed 4 bases from V and 2 bases from J, with 9 bases in between. The CDR3 is made up of 13 amino acids. The CDR3, as DNA: TGTGCCAGCAGTTCCCGCCCTGCCTACGAGCAGTACTTC. Residues: CASSSRPAYEQYF.

This clonotype has a count of ten or more. The rearrangement uses TRBV21-1 and TRBJ2-7; the tabulated D call, TRBD2, remains unverified against the DNA. TRBV21-1 is an annotated pseudogene. This CDR3 contains 19 residues. In DNA form, the CDR3 reads TGTGCCAGCAGCAAAGAGGGGCGGTTGGAGGGTCCTTTTTCCTACGAGCAGTACTTC. Residues: CASSKEGRLEGPFSYEQYF.

This clonotype was detected ten times or more. CDR3 nucleotide sequence: TGCAGTGCTAGAGACAGGGGTGGGCGACCCCAGCATTTT. Translating it yields CSARDRGGRPQHF. V usage is TRBV20-1 and J usage is TRBJ1-5; perhaps TRBD1 as D (6 bases). The CDR3 extends over 13 amino acids. Trimming removed 0 bases from V and 10 bases from J, with 13 bases in between. Germline V gene lookup returns CDR1 DFQATT and CDR2 SNEGSKA (reference sequence).

The J gene is TRBJ2-7, the V gene TRBV20-1; TRBD1 matches at 7 bases. This CDR3 has 13 amino acids. V gave up 5 bases and J gave up 3 bases; unmatched junction bases: 7. In germline, CDR1 is DFQATT, CDR2 SNEGSKA (reference sequence). CDR3 region: CSARTGTDYEQYF. The CDR3 nucleotides read TGCAGTGCTCGTACCGGGACAGACTACGAGCAGTACTTC.

There are many counts of this clonotype. This rearrangement joins TRBV20-1 to TRBJ1-6; TRBD1 matches 8 bases. The CDR3 runs 12 residues. J gave up 14 bases and V 4 bases, and 7 bases lay outside the gene matches. The germline CDR1 and CDR2 sequences are DFQATT and SNEGSKA (reference sequence). CDR3 nucleotides: TGCAGTGCTAAAACAGGGGGTACGGCCCTCCACTTT. It encodes CSAKTGGTALHF.

The chain links TRBV4-1 to TRBJ2-7; 7 bases align to TRBD1. The CDR3 spans 16 residues. Trimming removed 1 base from V and 0 bases from J; junction bases left unmatched: 6. The germline V gene has CDR1 MGHRA and CDR2 YSYEKL. The CDR3 DNA reads as TGCGCCAGCAGCCAAGGGCCCCAGGGGGTCTCCTACGAGCAGTACTTC. As protein: CASSQGPQGVSYEQYF.